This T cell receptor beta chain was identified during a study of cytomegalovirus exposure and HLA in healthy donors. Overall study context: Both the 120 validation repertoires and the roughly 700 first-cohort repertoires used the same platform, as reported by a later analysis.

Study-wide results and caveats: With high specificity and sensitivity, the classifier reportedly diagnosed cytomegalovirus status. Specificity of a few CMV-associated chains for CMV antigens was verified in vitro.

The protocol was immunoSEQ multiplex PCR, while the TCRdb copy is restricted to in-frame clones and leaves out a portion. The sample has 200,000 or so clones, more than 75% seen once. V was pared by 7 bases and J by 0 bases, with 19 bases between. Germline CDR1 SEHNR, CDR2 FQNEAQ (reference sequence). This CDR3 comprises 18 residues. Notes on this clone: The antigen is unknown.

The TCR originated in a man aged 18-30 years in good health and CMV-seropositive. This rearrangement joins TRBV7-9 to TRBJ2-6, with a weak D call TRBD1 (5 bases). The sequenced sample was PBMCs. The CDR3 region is CASTQTIDSYSGANVLTF. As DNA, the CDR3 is TGTGCCAGCACCCAAACAATCGACAGCTACTCTGGGGCCAACGTCCTGACTTTC.